These 15 T cell receptor beta chains came from one sample sequenced in a study of T cell changes during pregnancy in multiple sclerosis. Sequencing used immunoSEQ multiplex PCR; TCRdb keeps in-frame clones, though not all of them. Seen here are 20,000 to 25,000 clones, 65% to 90% observed once, and the top ten hold roughly 0.99%. The specimen was CD4+ T cells from peripheral blood mononuclear cells, collected in the first trimester of pregnancy. Source of these receptors: a female donor in good health, enrolled as a control in a pregnancy study.

The chain is built from TRBV4-3 and TRBJ1-1; D remains ambiguous. The ends were cut back, 1 base at V and 3 bases at J, with 12 bases in the middle. CDR1 is LGHNA and CDR2 is YSLEER in the germline V gene. The CDR3 spans 15 residues. The CDR3, as DNA: TGCGCCAGCAGCCAAGTCGGGGAATTGCACACTGAAGCTTTCTTT. This sequence encodes CASSQVGELHTEAFF.

In DNA, the CDR3 is TGTGCCAGCAGTGTTGCAGGCCGCTACGAGCAGTACTTC. It yields the protein CASSVAGRYEQYF. The chain carries TRBV25-1 and TRBJ2-7; D remains ambiguous. This CDR3 is built from 13 residues. The V gene lost 4 bases and the J gene lost 3 bases, with 10 bases spanning the gap. CDR1 and CDR2 from the germline V gene are MGHDK and SYGVNS.

This clone was recorded once. The genes are TRBV7-8 and TRBJ2-1; D may be TRBD2 (5 bases). The CDR3 is 16 residues long. With 0 bases removed from V and 1 base from J, the gap between germline ends came to 10 bases. Per germline, CDR1 SGHVS and CDR2 FQNEAQ. The DNA for the CDR3 is TGTGCCAGCAGCTTAGCGTCCGGACTTTCCTACAATGAGCAGTTCTTC. It is translated as CASSLASGLSYNEQFF.

This clone has just one count. The chain joins TRBV7-8 to TRBJ1-6; possibly TRBD1 for D (5 bases). Germline V gene lookup returns CDR1 SGHVS and CDR2 FQNEAQ. The CDR3 length is 13 residues. V lost 3 bases and J lost 7, with 7 bases in between. As DNA, the CDR3 is TGTGCCAGCAGCTTCCAGGGAAATTCACCCCTCCACTTT. Translation gives CASSFQGNSPLHF.

Remarks on this clone: This sample includes further DNA sequences coding for the same CDR3. The chain couples TRBV11-3 to TRBJ2-7; 8 nucleotides line up with TRBD1. The CDR3 extends over 14 amino acids. Germline CDR1 is SGHNT and CDR2 is YENEEA. Losses at the gene ends were 5 bases for V and 1 base for J; bases not matched to a gene: 4. CDR3 in amino acids: CASSPGQGSYEQYF. For the CDR3, the DNA is TGTGCCAGCAGCCCCGGACAGGGATCCTACGAGCAGTACTTC.

The V gene is TRBV29-1, the J gene TRBJ2-5; the D gene is possibly TRBD1 (6 bases). CDR3 size: 12 residues. With 6 bases removed from V and 1 base from J, the gap between germline ends came to 9 bases. Germline CDR1 is SQVTM and CDR2 is ANQGSEA. CDR3 sequence: CSVRGGQETQYF. The CDR3 DNA follows: TGCAGCGTCAGGGGTGGCCAAGAGACCCAGTACTTC.

This clone occurred a few times. The DNA for the CDR3 is TGTGCCAGTAGTTCGGGACAGGGGGCCCTCAATCAGCCCCAGCATTTT. Its translation: CASSSGQGALNQPQHF. The chain couples TRBV19 to TRBJ1-5, with 12 positions matching TRBD1. Germline CDR1 reads LNHDA; CDR2 reads SQIVND (reference sequence). The CDR3 consists of 16 residues. V lost 5 bases, J lost 3 bases, and 5 bases stayed unmatched.

The chain joins TRBV10-3 to TRBJ1-6; a weak D match, TRBD1 (5 bases). V lost 6 bases and J lost 7, with 16 bases in between. In germline, CDR1 is ENHRY, CDR2 SYGVKD. The CDR3 loop spans 15 amino acids. The CDR3 loop is CAIRDSLVFNSPLHF. DNA for the CDR3: TGTGCCATCAGAGACAGCTTAGTGTTCAATTCACCCCTCCACTTT.

The chain uses TRBV28 and TRBJ1-5, with 9 bases matching TRBD1. This CDR3 contains 15 residues. J was trimmed by 6 bases and V by 4 bases; bases with no gene match: 7. Germline-derived CDR1 and CDR2 are MDHEN and SYDVKM. The CDR3: CASSSSGQGTQPQHF. CDR3 DNA sequence: TGTGCCAGCAGTTCCTCCGGACAGGGGACTCAGCCCCAGCATTTT.

This sequence joins TRBV10-3 and TRBJ1-2, with 9 bases identical to TRBD1. The germline V gene encodes CDR1 ENHRY and CDR2 SYGVKD. The CDR3 contains 16 residues. The ends lost 8 bases at V and 5 bases at J; junction bases unmatched: 15. The DNA for the CDR3 is TGTGCCATCCTCCCAGGGACAGGGACGTTTGGGTATGGCTACACCTTC. Its translation is CAILPGTGTFGYGYTF.

This chain joins TRBV7-9 and TRBJ2-7; D is perhaps TRBD1 (6 bases). Trimming pared 3 bases from V and 2 bases from J, leaving 20 bases between. The V gene's germline CDR1 is SEHNR and CDR2 FQNEAQ (reference sequence). This CDR3 contains 17 residues. The CDR3 region is CASSFPLDSPVPYEQYF. For the CDR3, the DNA is TGTGCCAGCAGCTTCCCCCTGGACAGTCCGGTTCCCTACGAGCAGTACTTC.

The chain recombines TRBV28 with TRBJ1-6; 9 positions agree with TRBD1. CDR1 is MDHEN and CDR2 is SYDVKM in the germline V gene. Trimming cost V 5 bases and J 8 bases; bases outside gene matches: 4. The CDR3 spans 14 residues. CDR3 sequence (DNA): TGTGCCAGCAGTGACAGGGGGAGGCATTCACCCCTCCACTTT. Translating it yields CASSDRGRHSPLHF.

This clone was detected only once. Here the CDR3 DNA reads TGTGCCAGCAGCCGCGGGTGGACAGGGAATACCGAGACCCAGTACTTC. Residues: CASSRGWTGNTETQYF. The chain uses TRBV14 and TRBJ2-5; 8 bases are shared with TRBD1. The germline V gene has CDR1 SGHDN and CDR2 FVKESK. The CDR3 is made up of 16 amino acids. Trimming at V came to 4 bases and at J to 5 bases, leaving 12 bases not matched to a gene.

The chain carries TRBV7-8 and TRBJ2-2; D is ambiguous. CDR3 length equals 16 residues. Germline V gene data show CDR1 as SGHVS and CDR2 as FQNEAQ. V lost 1 base, J lost 2 bases, and 11 bases lay in between. The DNA of the CDR3 is TGTGCCAGCAGCTTAGTTATTCACTTAAACACCGGGGAGCTGTTTTTT. Encoded protein: CASSLVIHLNTGELFF.

This chain uses TRBV7-2 with TRBJ2-2; 9 bases are shared with TRBD2. The CDR3 sequence is 14 residues long. Germline CDR1 is SGHTA and CDR2 is FQGNSA. The V and J ends lost 5 bases and 7 bases, in that order; junction bases with no gene match: 5. This CDR3 reads CASSMGLAIGELFF. The CDR3 region has the DNA TGTGCCAGCAGCATGGGACTAGCAATCGGGGAGCTGTTTTTT.